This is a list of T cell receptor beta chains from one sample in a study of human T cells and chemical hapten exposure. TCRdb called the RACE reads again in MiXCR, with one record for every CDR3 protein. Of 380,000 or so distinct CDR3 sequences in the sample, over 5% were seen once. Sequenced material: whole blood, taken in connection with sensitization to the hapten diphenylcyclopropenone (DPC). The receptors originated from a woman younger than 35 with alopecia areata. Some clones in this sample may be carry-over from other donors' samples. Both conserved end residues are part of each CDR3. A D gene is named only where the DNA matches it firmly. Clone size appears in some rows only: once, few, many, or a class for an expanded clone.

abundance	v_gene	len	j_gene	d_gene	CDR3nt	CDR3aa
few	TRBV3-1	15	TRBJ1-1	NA	TGTGCCAGCAGCCAAGATTTATCAGGGTTCACTGAAGCTTTCTTT	CASSQDLSGFTEAFF
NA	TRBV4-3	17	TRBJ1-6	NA	TGCGCCAGCAGCCAAGGCCCGGGGAATGGTAATAATTCACCCCTCCACTTT	CASSQGPGNGNNSPLHF
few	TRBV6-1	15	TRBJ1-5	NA	TGTGCCAGCAGTTACCAAACGGTGGGCAATCAGCCCCAGCATTTT	CASSYQTVGNQPQHF
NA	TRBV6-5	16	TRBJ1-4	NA	TGTGCCAGCAGTTACGGGGGCCGTGGGACTAATGAAAAACTGTTTTTT	CASSYGGRGTNEKLFF
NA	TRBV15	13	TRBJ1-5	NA	TGTGCCACCAGCAGAGATGGGCGTCAGCCCCAGCATTTT	CATSRDGRQPQHF
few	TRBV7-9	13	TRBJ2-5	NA	TGTGCCAGCAGATCCCAGGGGACGGAGACCCAGTACTTC	CASRSQGTETQYF
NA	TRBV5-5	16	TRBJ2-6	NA	TGTGCCAGCAGCTTCACAGGGCGCTCTGGGGCCAACGTCCTGACTTTC	CASSFTGRSGANVLTF
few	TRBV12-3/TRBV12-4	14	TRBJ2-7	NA	TGTGCCAGCAGTCTAAAGGCGGCCTCCTACGAGCAGTACTTC	CASSLKAASYEQYF
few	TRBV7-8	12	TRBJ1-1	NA	TGTGCCAGCAGTCACAGGGACCCTGAAGCTTTCTTT	CASSHRDPEAFF
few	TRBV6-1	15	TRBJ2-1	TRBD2	TGTTCCAGCAGTGAATCGGGGGGCTCCTACAATGAGCAGTTCTTC	CSSSESGGSYNEQFF
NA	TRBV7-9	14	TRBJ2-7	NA	TGTGCCAGCAGCTCCTCATACACAGGGAACGAGCAGTACTTC	CASSSSYTGNEQYF
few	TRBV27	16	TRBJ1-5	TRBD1	TGTGCCAGCAGACCTTCAACAGGGGGAGGCAATCAGCCCCAGCATTTT	CASRPSTGGGNQPQHF
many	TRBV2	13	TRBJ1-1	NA	TGTGCCAGCAGTGAAAGGCTGGGGGGTTGGGCTTTCTTT	CASSERLGGWAFF
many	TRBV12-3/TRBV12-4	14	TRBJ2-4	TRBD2	TGTGCCAGCAGTTTCTTCGGGGGGAAAAACATTCAGTACTTC	CASSFFGGKNIQYF
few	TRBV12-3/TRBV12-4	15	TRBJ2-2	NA	TGTGCCAGCAGTTTGGGGCAGGTGGACACCGGGGAGCTGTTTTTT	CASSLGQVDTGELFF
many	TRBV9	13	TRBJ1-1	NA	TGTGCCAGCAGCCCTCAGGGAAAGACTGAAGCTTTCTTT	CASSPQGKTEAFF
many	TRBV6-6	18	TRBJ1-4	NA	TGTGCCAGCAGTTATCGGGCGGAACGGGACCCAGCTAATGAAAAACTGTTTTTT	CASSYRAERDPANEKLFF
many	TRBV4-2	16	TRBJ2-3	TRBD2	TGTGCCAGCAGCCAAGATCCGGGACTAGAAAGGGATACGCAGTATTTT	CASSQDPGLERDTQYF
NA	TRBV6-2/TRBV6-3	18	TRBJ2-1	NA	TGTGCCAGCAGTTACTCCCCCCGGGCCAGCGGACGCGGGAATGAGCAGTTCTTC	CASSYSPRASGRGNEQFF
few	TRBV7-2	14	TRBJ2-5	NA	TGTGCCAGCAGCCGAACAGGGAACCAAGAGACCCAGTACTTC	CASSRTGNQETQYF
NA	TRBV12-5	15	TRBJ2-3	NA	TGTGCTAGTGGTTTGGCGACAGCTTACACAGATACGCAGTATTTT	CASGLATAYTDTQYF
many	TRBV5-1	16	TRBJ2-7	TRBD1	TGCGCCAGCAGCTTGCCCGGGACAGGCCATGCCTACGAGCAGTACTTC	CASSLPGTGHAYEQYF
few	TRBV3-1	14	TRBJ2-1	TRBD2	TGTGCCAGCAGCCAGGGAACTAGCGGGACCTGGGGGTTCTTC	CASSQGTSGTWGFF
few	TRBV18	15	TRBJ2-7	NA	TGTGCCAGCTCACCACCGGGTCGGGGATCCTACGAGCAGTACTTC	CASSPPGRGSYEQYF
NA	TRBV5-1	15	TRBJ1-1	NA	TGCGCCAGCAGCTTGACTGGGGGCGCGGGCACTGAAGCTTTCTTT	CASSLTGGAGTEAFF
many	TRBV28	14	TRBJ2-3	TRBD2	TGTGCCAGCAGGCGGGGGGTGCTCGCAGATACGCAGTATTTT	CASRRGVLADTQYF
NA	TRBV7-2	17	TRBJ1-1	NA	TGTGCCAGCAGCTTAGAACCCCCTTCCCCGATGAACACTGAAGCTTTCTTT	CASSLEPPSPMNTEAFF
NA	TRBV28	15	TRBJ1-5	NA	TGTGCCAGCACTCCCGTTGGGGTTTCCAACCAGCCCCAGCATTTT	CASTPVGVSNQPQHF
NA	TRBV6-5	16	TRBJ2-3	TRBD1	TGTGCCAGCAGACGACAGGGTAGTTTGGGCACAGATACGCAGTATTTT	CASRRQGSLGTDTQYF
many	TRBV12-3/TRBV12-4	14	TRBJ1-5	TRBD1	TGTGCCAGCAGTGGGACAGGGAGAAATGGGCCCCAGCATTTT	CASSGTGRNGPQHF
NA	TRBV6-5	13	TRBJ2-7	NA	TGTGCCAGCAGTTACCGTTCTCCCTACGAGCAGTACTTC	CASSYRSPYEQYF
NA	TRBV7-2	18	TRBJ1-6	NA	TGTGCCAGCAGCTTAGGACCCGGGACCCTCTCCCGAGGGTCACCCCTCCACTTT	CASSLGPGTLSRGSPLHF
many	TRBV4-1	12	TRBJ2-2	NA	TGCGCCAGCAGTCCCTCAAGTGGGGAGCTGTTTTTT	CASSPSSGELFF
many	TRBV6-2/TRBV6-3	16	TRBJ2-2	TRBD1	TGTGCCAGCAGTACCCTACAGGGGCTCGGCACCGGGGAGCTGTTTTTT	CASSTLQGLGTGELFF
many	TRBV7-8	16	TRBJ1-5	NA	TGTGCCAGCAGCTTCGACAGAACCCGGAGCAATCAGCCCCAGCATTTT	CASSFDRTRSNQPQHF
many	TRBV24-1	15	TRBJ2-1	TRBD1	TGTGCCACCAGTGACCCGGGACAGGGGGCGAATGAGCAGTTCTTC	CATSDPGQGANEQFF
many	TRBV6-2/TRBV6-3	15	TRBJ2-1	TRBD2	TGTGCCAGCAGGCAAGCTAGCGGGGGGGCCCATGAGCAGTTCTTC	CASRQASGGAHEQFF
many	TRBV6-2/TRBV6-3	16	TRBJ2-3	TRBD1	TGTGCCAGCATTCAGCGGACAGGGGGCGGGGTAGATACGCAGTATTTT	CASIQRTGGGVDTQYF
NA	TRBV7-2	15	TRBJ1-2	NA	TGTGCCAGCAGCTCTTATCTGGAGGGTAGTTATGGCTACACCTTC	CASSSYLEGSYGYTF
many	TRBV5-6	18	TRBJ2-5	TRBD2	TGTGCCAGCATCCGGGGCTATGGTCGAGCGGGACTTCAAGAGACCCAGTACTTC	CASIRGYGRAGLQETQYF
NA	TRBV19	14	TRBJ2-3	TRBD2	TGTGCCAGTAAGGGACTACCTAGCACAGATACGCAGTATTTT	CASKGLPSTDTQYF
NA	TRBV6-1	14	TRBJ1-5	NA	TGTGCCAGCAGTGTCCGACAGGGCAATCAGCCCCAGCATTTT	CASSVRQGNQPQHF
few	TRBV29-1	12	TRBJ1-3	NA	TGCAGCGTGGGGGGGGCTGGAAACACCATATATTTT	CSVGGAGNTIYF
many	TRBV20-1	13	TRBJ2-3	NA	TGCAGTGCGGAGGGGCGAAGCACAGATACGCAGTATTTT	CSAEGRSTDTQYF
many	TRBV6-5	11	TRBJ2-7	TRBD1	TGTGCCAGCAGTAGACAGGGTTTGGAGTACTTC	CASSRQGLEYF